This section outlines one T cell receptor (beta chain) sequence together with its context. These data originate in a study of identifying expanded T cells in peripheral blood. The protocol was immunoSEQ multiplex PCR, while the TCRdb copy is restricted to in-frame clones and leaves out a portion. The table has around 99,000 clones, less than 90% seen once; the top ten hold 8.4%. CDR3 length: 14 residues. Trimming took 3 bases from V and 7 from J; bases not matched to a gene: 5. From germline, CDR1 is MDHEN and CDR2 SYDVKM. The genes are TRBV28 and TRBJ2-2; TRBD2 aligns across 7 bases. The sequence derives from a person between 18 and 69 years old in good health. Specimen: blood. The CDR3 loop reads CASSFTSVGGELFF. CDR3 DNA sequence: TGTGCCAGCAGTTTCACTAGCGTGGGCGGGGAGCTGTTTTTT.